This TCR beta chain derives from a study of lymphopenia after photon versus proton radiotherapy. Findings and caveats of the study: Oligoclonal CD8+ Temra expansion after nadir drove photon patients' diversity drop. Under photons, naive T cells and diversity fell while effector/memory populations rose. Survival link was tested only in deceased patients; proton benefit remains a possibility. Larger post-nadir TCR diversity loss correlated inversely with survival in deceased patients.

The assay was immunoSEQ multiplex PCR, and TCRdb's table has in-frame clones only and misses some. The sample gives approximately 7,500 clones, 75% to 90% of which show up once; around 3% is in the top ten. With respect to this clone: Antigen unknown.

V was pared by 1 base and J by 0 bases, with 13 bases between. There are 17 residues in the CDR3. Germline lookup yields CDR1 MNHNS and CDR2 SASEGT. The chain couples TRBV6-1 to TRBJ2-1; the D gene could be TRBD1 or TRBD2 (5 bases each). This material consisted of peripheral blood, taken from a patient treated with photon-based radiotherapy. This clonotype originated in a woman in her sixties or seventies with pancreatic cancer. The CDR3 loop reads CASSEDDGANSYNEQFF. Here the CDR3 DNA reads TGTGCCAGCAGTGAAGATGACGGGGCTAACTCCTACAATGAGCAGTTCTTC.